Presented here are 17 T cell receptor beta chains from one specimen sequenced in a study of T cell responses to AZD1222 COVID-19 vaccine. Repertoires were generated with immunoSEQ multiplex PCR, while TCRdb's copy carries only in-frame clones and drops some. This table holds about 120,000 clones, roughly 90% found once. This material consisted of peripheral blood, taken on day 0 of AZD1222 vaccination. These receptors came from an adult in good health.

This chain joins TRBV7-3 and TRBJ2-1; TRBD2 matches at 8 bases. Looked up from germline, CDR1 is SGHTA and CDR2 is FQGTGA. The J segment lost 4 bases and the V segment lost 3 bases, leaving 5 bases of the junction unmatched. The CDR3 is made up of 15 amino acids. CDR3 bases: TGTGCCAGCAGCTTGATGGTAGCGGGGTACAATGAGCAGTTCTTC. Encoded protein: CASSLMVAGYNEQFF. Supplemented by reference TRBV7-3 and TRBJ2-1, the full variable domain reads GAGVSQTPSNKVTEKGKYVELRCDPISGHTALYWYRQSLGQGPEFLIYFQGTGAADDSGLPNDRFFAVRPEGSVSTLKIQRTERGDSAVYLCASSLMVAGYNEQFFGPGTRLTVL.

This chain links TRBV19 with TRBJ1-1; possible D gene TRBD1, 6 bases. Trimming took off 4 bases at V and 1 base at J, with 10 bases between the two ends. The CDR3 sequence is 14 residues long. The germline gives CDR1 LNHDA, CDR2 SQIVND (reference sequence). The CDR3 loop reads CASSTGAGNTEAFF. DNA for the CDR3: TGTGCCAGTAGTACAGGGGCGGGGAACACTGAAGCTTTCTTT. Full variable domain (missing parts from reference TRBV19 and TRBJ1-1): DGGITQSPKYLFRKEGQNVTLSCEQNLNHDAMYWYRQDPGQGLRLIYYSQIVNDFQKGDIAEGYSVSREKKESFPLTVTSAQKNPTAFYLCASSTGAGNTEAFFGQGTRLTVV.

The chain has TRBV2 and TRBJ2-6; D is ambiguous. With 4 bases removed from V and 0 bases from J, the gap between germline ends came to 7 bases. Germline V gives CDR1 SNHLY, CDR2 FYNNEI. The CDR3 is made up of 15 amino acids. CDR3 nucleotide sequence: TGTGCCAGCAGTGGCAGCAACTCTGGGGCCAACGTCCTGACTTTC. Residues: CASSGSNSGANVLTF.

This clone was picked up one time. V is TRBV30 and J is TRBJ1-2; D is undetermined. Germline CDR1 and CDR2: GTSNPN and SVGIG (reference sequence). The CDR3 runs 14 residues. Trimming took 0 bases from V and 7 from J, leaving 15 bases between them. CDR3 DNA: TGTGCCTGGAGTGTATATCGCGTCAGCGGTGGCTACACCTTC. Encoded protein: CAWSVYRVSGGYTF. The whole variable domain, filled in from reference TRBV30 and TRBJ1-2, reads SQTIHQWPATLVQPVGSPLSLECTVEGTSNPNLYWYRQAAGRGLQLLFYSVGIGQISSEVPQNLSASRPQDRQFILSSKKLLLSDSGFYLCAWSVYRVSGGYTFGSGTRLTVV.

The CDR3 here is CASSRQGRPPSYGYTF. CDR3 bases: TGTGCCAGCAGCCGTCAGGGAAGGCCCCCTTCCTATGGCTACACCTTC. The chain uses TRBV14 and TRBJ1-2, with D possibly matching TRBD1 (5 bases). V lost 4 bases to trimming and J lost 4 bases, with 19 bases between them. Germline CDR1 and CDR2: SGHDN and FVKESK. CDR3 length equals 16 residues.

This clone occurred once. The chain recombines TRBV28 with TRBJ1-6; TRBD1 matches 11 bases. The CDR3 length is 14 residues. Germline V lookup: CDR1 MDHEN, CDR2 SYDVKM. J was trimmed by 9 bases and V by 7 bases; bases with no gene match: 5. The CDR3 bases are TGTGCCAGCACCCGGACAGGGGGCGTTTCACCCCTCCACTTT. Protein: CASTRTGGVSPLHF. Using reference TRBV28 and TRBJ1-6 for the parts outside the CDR3, the full variable domain is DVKVTQSSRYLVKRTGEKVFLECVQDMDHENMFWYRQDPGLGLRLIYFSYDVKMKEKGDIPEGYSVSREKKERFSLILESASTNQTSMYLCASTRTGGVSPLHFGNGTRLTVT.

The V and J genes are TRBV6-2 or TRBV6-3 and TRBJ2-1, with D uncertain. Trimming stripped 5 bases from V and 4 bases from J, with 15 bases between. Germline V gives CDR1 MNHEY, CDR2 SVGEGT. The CDR3 totals 15 residues. The CDR3 sequence: CASSAIVGRYNEQFF. Here the CDR3 DNA reads TGTGCCAGCAGTGCGATCGTCGGGCGGTACAATGAGCAGTTCTTC.

In regard to this clone: The identical CDR3 is also encoded by other nucleotide sequences in the sample. The CDR3 DNA is TGCGCCAGCAGCCCTCGGACTAGCGGGGGGAATGAGCAGTTCTTC. This translates into CASSPRTSGGNEQFF. The genes are TRBV5-1 and TRBJ2-1; 14 bases match TRBD2. This CDR3 has 15 residues. V was clipped by 4 bases and J by 7 bases; unmatched bases: 4. Germline V gives CDR1 SGHRS, CDR2 YFSETQ.

This clone was seen once. The chain links TRBV5-7 to TRBJ2-1, with D unclear. TRBV5-7 is filed as an ORF, its function uncertain. This CDR3 is 15 amino acids long. V gave up 4 bases and J gave up 8 bases, with 19 bases separating them. For the CDR3, the DNA is TGTGCCAGCAGCCCACCCCTTATATCCGCGCATGAGCAGTTCTTC. Protein: CASSPPLISAHEQFF.

This clone appeared once. The chain employs TRBV9 and TRBJ2-7; D is unresolved. Germline loops: CDR1 SGDLS, CDR2 YYNGEE. This CDR3 region has 16 residues. V shed 0 bases and J shed 4 bases, with 17 bases lying between them. The CDR3 nucleotides are TGTGCCAGCAGCGTAGGTCGTCAGGAGTTACTGTACGAGCAGTACTTC. Its translation is CASSVGRQELLYEQYF.

The gene calls are TRBV5-1 and TRBJ2-5; a weak D match, TRBD2 (6 bases). Germline V gene sequence: CDR1 SGHRS, CDR2 YFSETQ. CDR3 size: 14 residues. Trimming took 0 bases from V and 2 from J, leaving 8 bases between them. In DNA, the CDR3 is TGCGCCAGCAGCTTGGTAGCGGATCAAGAGACCCAGTACTTC. Translating it yields CASSLVADQETQYF.

This clone occurred once. The V gene is TRBV4-1, the J gene TRBJ2-2; tentative D call: TRBD1 (6 bases). This CDR3 contains 16 residues. Trimming stripped 1 base from V and 0 bases from J, with 9 bases between. Germline V gives CDR1 MGHRA, CDR2 YSYEKL. DNA of the CDR3: TGCGCCAGCAGCCAAGGACAGGCCTCGAACACCGGGGAGCTGTTTTTT. It specifies CASSQGQASNTGELFF.

The V gene is TRBV7-9, the J gene TRBJ1-1; D gene ambiguous. The germline V gene encodes CDR1 SEHNR and CDR2 FQNEAQ (reference sequence). The V end lost 5 bases, the J end lost 1 base, and 8 bases lay between the germline ends. There are 13 residues in the CDR3. CDR3 in DNA: TGTGCCAGCAGCCCACCGGGGAACACTGAAGCTTTCTTT. As protein: CASSPPGNTEAFF.

This chain connects TRBV5-4 to TRBJ2-1; 10 bases are shared with TRBD2. Germline loops: CDR1 SGHNT, CDR2 YYREEE (reference sequence). This CDR3 has 15 residues. The ends lost 6 bases at V and 4 bases at J; junction bases unmatched: 7. CDR3 DNA sequence: TGTGCCAGCAACAATCTAGCGGGAGAGTACAATGAGCAGTTCTTC. Residues: CASNNLAGEYNEQFF. The complete variable domain, with remaining parts taken from reference TRBV5-4 and TRBJ2-1, reads ETGVTQSPTHLIKTRGQQVTLRCSSQSGHNTVSWYQQALGQGPQFIFQYYREEENGRGNFPPRFSGLQFPNYSSELNVNALELDDSALYLCASNNLAGEYNEQFFGPGTRLTVL.

The V and J genes are TRBV19 and TRBJ2-6; possible D gene TRBD2, 7 bases. The CDR3 is made up of 16 amino acids. CDR1 LNHDA and CDR2 SQIVND come from the germline V gene (reference sequence). Trimming pared 6 bases from V and 4 bases from J, leaving 16 bases between. The CDR3 spells CASSSLGGAGANVLTF. The CDR3 coding sequence is TGTGCCAGTAGCTCCCTAGGGGGGGCCGGGGCCAACGTCCTGACTTTC.

This clone appeared a single time. The rearrangement uses TRBV7-9 and TRBJ2-5; D is possibly TRBD2 (6 bases). Germline loops: CDR1 SEHNR, CDR2 FQNEAQ (reference sequence). This CDR3 spans 15 amino acids. V lost 5 bases, J lost 2 bases, and 15 bases lay in between. The CDR3 region is CASSGGTSTQETQYF. CDR3 coding DNA: TGTGCCAGCAGCGGCGGGACCTCGACACAAGAGACCCAGTACTTC.

The CDR3 region has the DNA TGTGCCAGCAGCGCCGCCGGGACTAAGGCCAAAAACATTCAGTACTTC. It specifies CASSAAGTKAKNIQYF. The chain combines TRBV5-4 with TRBJ2-4; 7 nucleotides align to TRBD2. V dropped 4 bases and J dropped 1; count of bases not matched to a gene: 8. Germline CDR1 SGHNT, CDR2 YYREEE (reference sequence). CDR3 size: 16 residues.